The T cell receptor (beta chain) under discussion was sequenced for a study of radiotherapy plus CTLA-4 blockade in lung cancer. Study-wide context: Disease control was present in under 35% of patients, and objective responses in approximately 20%.

Receiving focal radiation plus CTLA-4 blockade with ipilimumab were patients who had chemo-refractory metastatic non-small-cell lung cancer. Germline V gives CDR1 SGHVS, CDR2 FNYEAQ. The CDR3 spans 18 residues. The V segment lost 1 base and the J segment 4 bases; nucleotides outside the gene matches: 10. General study findings and limits: Response was reportedly best predicted by early blood T cell clone dynamics, with interferon-beta. In blood, after radiotherapy plus ipilimumab, tumor-derived TCR clones expanded.

For this clone: Its antigen is not identified.

Profiled with immunoSEQ multiplex PCR; TCRdb holds only in-frame clones, not every one. The sample gives roughly 40,000 clones, about four fifths of which show up once; about 22% is in the top ten. This TCR came from a human donor with non-small cell lung cancer that progressed on radiotherapy plus ipilimumab. The material was peripheral blood, obtained from a patient treated with radiotherapy plus ipilimumab. This chain uses TRBV7-6 with TRBJ2-5, with 12 positions matching TRBD1. The DNA of the CDR3 is TGTGCCAGCAGCTTAGAACCCCGGGACAGGGGGCGCAGAGAGACCCAGTACTTC. It translates to CASSLEPRDRGRRETQYF.